The present entry profiles one T cell receptor (beta chain) with its context. This clone occurred a few times. The target of this receptor is not known. Base qualities are not at hand, and no much larger clone is one base apart. This entry comes from a study of T cell responses to AZD1222 COVID-19 vaccine (dated by TCRdb to 2020 to 2023). Concerning the study at large: A total of around 240 trial participants underwent TCR sequencing, of whom about 210 had received two doses of AZD1222 and some 25 had received two doses of the MenACWY control vaccine. Trial participants were enrolled by age into 18-55, 56-69 and 70-plus year subgroups, with approximately 150, 28 and 58 TCR-sequenced participants respectively.

In light of the paper, this sample's time point label describes: baseline before first vaccination. This specimen's treatment or condition label, per the study, means: meningococcal conjugate vaccine given as trial control. Samples from vaccinated people were obtained from the UK trials COV001 and COV002, which included a single-blind randomized controlled phase 2/3 trial of AZD1222 (ChAdOx1 nCoV-19) in healthy adults. For TCRbeta chain sequencing, PBMC samples were collected from trial participants at day 0 and at day 28 after the second dose. Measured from the cysteine to the phenylalanine, the CDR3 is 11 residues long. CDR3 DNA is the only sequence kept; it has 33 bases, read in frame from the first base. Between the V and J ends, shortened by 8 bases and 5 bases respectively, the junction contains 9 bases. According to the germline V gene (reference sequence), CDR1 reads SEHNR and CDR2 reads FQNEAQ.

Overall study results and their limits: No day 14 peak-response samples were available, so repertoires were characterized only after the peak T cell response. Participants were mostly white British and included more females than males, and it was suggested by the authors that clonal diversity may have been underestimated. The vaccine-associated CD4 TCRs covered the entire spike protein, and the dominant responses fell in regions 160-218 and 743-854. The 56-69-year group was small, and its depth increase did not reach significance, likely because of low power. Reportedly, almost half of the unique spike-specific TCRs recognized epitopes lying outside the regions that are mutated in the B.1.351 and B.1.1.7 variants. Only 5 to 7 AZD1222 recipients were SARS-CoV-2 seropositive at baseline, limiting conclusions about previously exposed vaccinees. Spike-specific TCR breadth and depth rose significantly after two AZD1222 doses compared with day 0 and with MenACWY recipients.

The CDR3 regions of human TCRbeta chains were subjected to immunosequencing. Processing in the source paper ran as follows. TCRs in the repertoires were compared against a reference library of SARS-CoV-2-specific TCRs that had been generated with the MIRA antigen-specificity platform. Breadth meant the fraction of unique TCRs that were SARS-CoV-2-associated, whereas depth meant the fraction of total T cells that were SARS-CoV-2-associated. Using the MIRA data, every spike-specific TCR was mapped to the spike region that the TCR reacted to and assigned to either a CD4 or a CD8 class. Log10-transformed breadth and depth values were compared by one-way ANOVA with Sidak's multiple comparisons tests. TCRdb holds this immuneACCESS table with in-frame rearrangements only. Some clones are missing; in checked studies, unresolved V genes explain under half, and the rest has no known cause. From that table come the V and J calls and clone size; the DNA was used to work out D and trimming. The sample table records 200,000 or so clones; about 89% of these occur just once. Jointly, the top ten make up 2.5% to 3% of the sample.

This TCR derives from an adult in good health. This specimen was peripheral blood, taken on day 0 of MenACWY control vaccination. Recombination joined TRBV7-9 with TRBJ1-1; TRBD1 is perhaps the D gene, given 5 matching bases. The nucleotide sequence reads TGTGCCAGCTTCGGGGGGACTGAAGCTTTCTTT. This yields the protein CASFGGTEAFF.